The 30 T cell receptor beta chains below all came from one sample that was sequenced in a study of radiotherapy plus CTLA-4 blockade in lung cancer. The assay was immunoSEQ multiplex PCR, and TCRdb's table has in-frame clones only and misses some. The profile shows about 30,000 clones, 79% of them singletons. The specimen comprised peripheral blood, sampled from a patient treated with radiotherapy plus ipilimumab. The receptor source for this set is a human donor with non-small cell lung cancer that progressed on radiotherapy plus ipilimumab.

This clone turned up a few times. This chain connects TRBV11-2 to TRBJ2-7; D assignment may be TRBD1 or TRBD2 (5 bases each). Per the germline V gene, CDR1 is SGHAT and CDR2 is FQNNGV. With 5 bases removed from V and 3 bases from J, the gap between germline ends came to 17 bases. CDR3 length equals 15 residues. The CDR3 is CASSNTPGTGYEQYF. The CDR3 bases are TGTGCCAGCAGCAATACCCCGGGAACAGGCTACGAGCAGTACTTC.

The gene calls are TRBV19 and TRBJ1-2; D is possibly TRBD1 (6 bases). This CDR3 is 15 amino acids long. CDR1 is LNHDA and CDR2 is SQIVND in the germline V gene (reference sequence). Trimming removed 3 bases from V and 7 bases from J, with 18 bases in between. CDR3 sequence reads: CASSMEMGGAGGYTF. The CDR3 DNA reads TGTGCCAGTAGTATGGAGATGGGGGGCGCGGGTGGCTACACCTTC.

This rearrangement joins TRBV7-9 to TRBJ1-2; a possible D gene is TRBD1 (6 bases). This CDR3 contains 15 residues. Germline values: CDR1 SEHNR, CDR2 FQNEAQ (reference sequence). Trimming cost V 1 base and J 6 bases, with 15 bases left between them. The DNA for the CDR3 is TGTGCCAGCAGCTTAGGGGAACAGGGAGATAATGGCTACACCTTC. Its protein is CASSLGEQGDNGYTF. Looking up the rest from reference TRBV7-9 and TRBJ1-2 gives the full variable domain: DTGVSQNPRHKITKRGQNVTFRCDPISEHNRLYWYRQTLGQGPEFLTYFQNEAQLEKSRLLSDRFSAERPKGSFSTLEIQRTEQGDSAMYLCASSLGEQGDNGYTFGSGTRLTVV.

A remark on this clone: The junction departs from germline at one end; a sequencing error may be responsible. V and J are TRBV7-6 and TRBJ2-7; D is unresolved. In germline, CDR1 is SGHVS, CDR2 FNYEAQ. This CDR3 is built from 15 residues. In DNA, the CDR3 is TGTGCCAGCAGCCCCCTTTCGGCAGGTTCGAGTCGTGAAAACTTC. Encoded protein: CASSPLSAGSSRENF.

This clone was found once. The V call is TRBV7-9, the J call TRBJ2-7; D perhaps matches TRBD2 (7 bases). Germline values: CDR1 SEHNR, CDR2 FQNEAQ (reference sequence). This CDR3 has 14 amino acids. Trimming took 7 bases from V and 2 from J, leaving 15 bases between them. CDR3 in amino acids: CASTGGALTYEQYF. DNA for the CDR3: TGTGCCAGCACGGGGGGCGCCCTTACCTACGAGCAGTACTTC.

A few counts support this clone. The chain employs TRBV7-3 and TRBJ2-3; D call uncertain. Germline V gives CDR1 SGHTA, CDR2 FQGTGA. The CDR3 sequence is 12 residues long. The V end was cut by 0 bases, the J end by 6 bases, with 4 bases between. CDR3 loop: CASSLTADTQYF. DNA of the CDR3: TGTGCCAGCAGCTTAACAGCGGATACGCAGTATTTT.

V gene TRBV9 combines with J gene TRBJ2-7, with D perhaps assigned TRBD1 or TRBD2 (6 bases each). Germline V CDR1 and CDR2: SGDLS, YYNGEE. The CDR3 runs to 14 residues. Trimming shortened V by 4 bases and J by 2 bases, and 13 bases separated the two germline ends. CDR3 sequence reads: CASSPRGDAYEQYF. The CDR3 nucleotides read TGTGCCAGCAGCCCGAGGGGGGATGCCTACGAGCAGTACTTC.

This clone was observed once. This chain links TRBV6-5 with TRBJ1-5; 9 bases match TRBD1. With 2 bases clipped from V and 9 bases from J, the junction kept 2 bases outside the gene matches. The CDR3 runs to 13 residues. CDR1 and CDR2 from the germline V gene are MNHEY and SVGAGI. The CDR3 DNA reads TGTGCCAGCAGTTACCAGGGACAGGGGCCCCAGCATTTT. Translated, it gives CASSYQGQGPQHF.

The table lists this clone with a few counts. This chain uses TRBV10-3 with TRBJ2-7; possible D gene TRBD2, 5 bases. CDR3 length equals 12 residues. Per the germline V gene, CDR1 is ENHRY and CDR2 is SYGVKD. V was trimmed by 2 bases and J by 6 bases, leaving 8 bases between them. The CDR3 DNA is TGTGCCATCAGTGAGCCCGGAGGCGAGCAGTACTTC. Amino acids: CAISEPGGEQYF.

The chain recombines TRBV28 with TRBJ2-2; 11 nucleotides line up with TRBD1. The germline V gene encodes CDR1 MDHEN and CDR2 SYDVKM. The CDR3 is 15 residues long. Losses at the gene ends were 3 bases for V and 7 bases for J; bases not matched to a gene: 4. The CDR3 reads CASSFRDRGYGELFF. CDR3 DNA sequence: TGTGCCAGCAGTTTCCGGGACAGGGGGTACGGGGAGCTGTTTTTT.

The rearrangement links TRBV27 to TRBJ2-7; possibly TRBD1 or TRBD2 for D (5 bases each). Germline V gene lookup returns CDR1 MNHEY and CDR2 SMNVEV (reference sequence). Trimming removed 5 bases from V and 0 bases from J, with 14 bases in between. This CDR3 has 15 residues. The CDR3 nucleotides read TGTGCCAGCAGTGCGAAGGGTGGGACCTCCTACGAGCAGTACTTC. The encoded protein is CASSAKGGTSYEQYF.

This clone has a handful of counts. The DNA for the CDR3 is TGTGCCAGCAGTCCTCAGGGGGGAGGCTTGCGGGATACGCAGTATTTT. Protein: CASSPQGGGLRDTQYF. This rearrangement joins TRBV28 to TRBJ2-3, with D possibly TRBD1 on 7 matching bases. Germline CDR1 MDHEN, CDR2 SYDVKM. This CDR3 contains 16 residues. V was trimmed by 5 bases and J by 6 bases, leaving 21 bases between them.

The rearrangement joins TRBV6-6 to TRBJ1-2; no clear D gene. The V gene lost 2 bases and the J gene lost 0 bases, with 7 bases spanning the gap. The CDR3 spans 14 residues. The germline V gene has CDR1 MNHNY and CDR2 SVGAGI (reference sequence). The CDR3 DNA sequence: TGTGCCAGCAGTTACGCTTCCGCTAACTATGGCTACACCTTC. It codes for CASSYASANYGYTF.

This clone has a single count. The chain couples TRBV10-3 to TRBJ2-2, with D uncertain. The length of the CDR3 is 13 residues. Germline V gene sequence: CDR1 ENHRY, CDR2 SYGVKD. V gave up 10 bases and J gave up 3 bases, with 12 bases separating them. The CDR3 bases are TGTGCCAACTCACCACGGGACACCGGGGAGCTGTTTTTT. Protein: CANSPRDTGELFF.

The CDR3 region has the DNA TGTGCCAGCAGTTCGGAGGGGGCGAACTATGGCTACACCTTC. Its translation: CASSSEGANYGYTF. This sequence joins TRBV27 and TRBJ1-2, with 7 positions matching TRBD1. Looked up from germline, CDR1 is MNHEY and CDR2 is SMNVEV (reference sequence). This CDR3 has 14 amino acids. The V gene end was trimmed by 4 bases and the J gene end by 2 bases; junction bases not matched to a gene: 4.

The CDR3 here is CASSRGVYGYTF. CDR3 coding DNA: TGTGCCAGCAGTCGAGGGGTCTATGGCTACACCTTC. This chain uses TRBV28 with TRBJ1-2; maybe TRBD1 (5 bases). Germline assignment: CDR1 MDHEN and CDR2 SYDVKM. This CDR3 has 12 residues. Trimming shortened V by 5 bases and J by 4 bases, and 8 bases separated the two germline ends.

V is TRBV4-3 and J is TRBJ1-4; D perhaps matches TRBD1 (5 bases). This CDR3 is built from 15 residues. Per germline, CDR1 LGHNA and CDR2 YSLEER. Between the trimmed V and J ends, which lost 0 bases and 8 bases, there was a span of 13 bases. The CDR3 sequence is CASSQDGLRGEKLFF. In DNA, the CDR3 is TGCGCCAGCAGCCAAGATGGTTTGAGGGGAGAAAAACTGTTTTTT.

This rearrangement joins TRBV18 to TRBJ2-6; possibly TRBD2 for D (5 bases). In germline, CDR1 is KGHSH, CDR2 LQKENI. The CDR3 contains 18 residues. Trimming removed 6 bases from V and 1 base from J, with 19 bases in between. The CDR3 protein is CASSPERFLPSGANVLTF. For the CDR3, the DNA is TGTGCCAGCTCTCCTGAGCGGTTTTTACCGTCTGGGGCCAACGTCCTGACTTTC.

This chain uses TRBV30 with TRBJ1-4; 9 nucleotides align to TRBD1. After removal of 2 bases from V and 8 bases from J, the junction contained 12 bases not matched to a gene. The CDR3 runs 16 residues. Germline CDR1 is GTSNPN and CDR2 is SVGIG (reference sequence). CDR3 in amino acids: CAWSLSGTGYEEKLFF. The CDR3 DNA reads TGTGCCTGGAGTCTTTCCGGGACAGGGTATGAGGAAAAACTGTTTTTT.

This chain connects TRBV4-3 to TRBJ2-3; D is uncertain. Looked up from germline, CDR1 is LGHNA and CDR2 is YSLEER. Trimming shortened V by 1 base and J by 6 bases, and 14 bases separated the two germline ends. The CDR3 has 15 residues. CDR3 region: CASSQGDRPQDTQYF. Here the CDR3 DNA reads TGCGCCAGCAGCCAAGGGGATCGGCCTCAGGATACGCAGTATTTT.

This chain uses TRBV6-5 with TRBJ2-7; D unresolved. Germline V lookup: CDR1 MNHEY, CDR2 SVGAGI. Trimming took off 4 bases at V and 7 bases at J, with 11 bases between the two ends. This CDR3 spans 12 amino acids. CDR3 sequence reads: CASSSSVGEQYF. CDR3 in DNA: TGTGCCAGCAGTTCGTCGGTCGGAGAGCAGTACTTC.

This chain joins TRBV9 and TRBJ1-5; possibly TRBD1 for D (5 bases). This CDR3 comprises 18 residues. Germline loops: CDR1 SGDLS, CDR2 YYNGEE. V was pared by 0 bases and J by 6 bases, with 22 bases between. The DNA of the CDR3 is TGTGCCAGCAGCGTAGACCCCCTTGATGGGGGAGCCTTTCAGCCCCAGCATTTT. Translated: CASSVDPLDGGAFQPQHF.

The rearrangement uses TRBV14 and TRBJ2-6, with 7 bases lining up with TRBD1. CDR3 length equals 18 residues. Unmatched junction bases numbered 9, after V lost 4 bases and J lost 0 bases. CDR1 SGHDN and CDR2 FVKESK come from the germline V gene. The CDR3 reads CASSPNRGEGSGANVLTF. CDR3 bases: TGTGCCAGCAGCCCCAACAGGGGAGAAGGCTCTGGGGCCAACGTCCTGACTTTC.

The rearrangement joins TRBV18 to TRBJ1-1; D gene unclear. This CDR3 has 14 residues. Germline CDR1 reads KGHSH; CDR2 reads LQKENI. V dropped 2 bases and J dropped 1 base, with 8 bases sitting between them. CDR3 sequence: CASSPGAGNTEAFF. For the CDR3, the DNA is TGTGCCAGCTCACCAGGTGCTGGGAACACTGAAGCTTTCTTT. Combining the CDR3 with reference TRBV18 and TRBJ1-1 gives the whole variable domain NAGVMQNPRHLVRRRGQEARLRCSPMKGHSHVYWYRQLPEEGLKFMVYLQKENIIDESGMPKERFSAEFPKEGPSILRIQQVVRGDSAAYFCASSPGAGNTEAFFGQGTRLTVV.

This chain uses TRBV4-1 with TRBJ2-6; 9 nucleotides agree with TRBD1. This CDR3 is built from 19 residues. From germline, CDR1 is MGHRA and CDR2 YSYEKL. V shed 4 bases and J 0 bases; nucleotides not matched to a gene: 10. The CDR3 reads CASSLLSGTGSSGANVLTF. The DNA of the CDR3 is TGCGCCAGCAGCCTACTATCCGGGACAGGGAGCTCTGGGGCCAACGTCCTGACTTTC.

CDR3 bases: TGTGCCAGCAGCCTGCTGCTCACAGATACGCAGTATTTT. Amino acid sequence: CASSLLLTDTQYF. V gene TRBV4-2 combines with J gene TRBJ2-3; D uncertain. The CDR3 loop spans 13 amino acids. The V gene lost 4 bases and the J gene lost 2 bases, with 7 bases spanning the gap. Germline V lookup: CDR1 LGHNA, CDR2 YNFKEQ.

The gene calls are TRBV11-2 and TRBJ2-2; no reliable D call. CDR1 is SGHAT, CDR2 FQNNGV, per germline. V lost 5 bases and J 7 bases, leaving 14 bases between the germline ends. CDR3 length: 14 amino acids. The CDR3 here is CASSPLRTGGELFF. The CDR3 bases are TGTGCCAGCAGCCCCCTCCGCACGGGCGGGGAGCTGTTTTTT.

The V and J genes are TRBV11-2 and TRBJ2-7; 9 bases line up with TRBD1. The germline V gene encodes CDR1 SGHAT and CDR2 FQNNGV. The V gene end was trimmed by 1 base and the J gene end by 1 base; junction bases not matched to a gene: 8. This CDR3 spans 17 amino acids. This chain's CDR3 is CASSLVGAGTGSYEQYF. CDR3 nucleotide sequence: TGTGCCAGCAGCTTAGTCGGGGCGGGGACAGGGTCCTACGAGCAGTACTTC.

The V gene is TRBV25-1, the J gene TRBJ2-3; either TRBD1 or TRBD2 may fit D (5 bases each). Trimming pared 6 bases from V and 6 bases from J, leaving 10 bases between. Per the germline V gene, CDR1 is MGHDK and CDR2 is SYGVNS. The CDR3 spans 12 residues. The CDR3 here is CASRNEGDTQYF. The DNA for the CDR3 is TGTGCCAGCAGGAACGAGGGGGATACGCAGTATTTT.

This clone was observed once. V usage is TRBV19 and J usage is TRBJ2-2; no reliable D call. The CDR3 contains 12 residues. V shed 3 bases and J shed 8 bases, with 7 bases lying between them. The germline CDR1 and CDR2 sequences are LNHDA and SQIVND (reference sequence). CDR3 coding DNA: TGTGCCAGTAGTATCCAGCGTGGGGAGCTGTTTTTT. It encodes CASSIQRGELFF.